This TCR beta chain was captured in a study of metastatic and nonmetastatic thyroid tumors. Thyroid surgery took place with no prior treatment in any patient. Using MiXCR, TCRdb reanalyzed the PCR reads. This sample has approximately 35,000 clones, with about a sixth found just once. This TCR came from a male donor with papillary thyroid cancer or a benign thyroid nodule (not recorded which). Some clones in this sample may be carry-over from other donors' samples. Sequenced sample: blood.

In DNA, the CDR3 is TGTGCCAGCAGTATAGGGCAGGCCAGGCCCCTCCACTTT. The encoded protein is CASSIGQARPLHF. The V and J genes are TRBV12-3 or TRBV12-4 and TRBJ1-6; the D is unclear. The CDR3 covers 13 residues. Trimming pared 5 bases from V and 13 bases from J, leaving 15 bases between.